Listed below are T cell receptor beta chains from one sample, sequenced in a study of cytomegalovirus exposure and HLA in healthy donors. Clones were sequenced by immunoSEQ multiplex PCR, and TCRdb holds only the in-frame ones, with some missing. This sample has 270,000 or so clones, with 80% to 90% found just once. The sequenced sample consisted of PBMCs. The receptors were gathered from a man aged 40-50 years in good health and CMV-seropositive. Both conserved end residues are part of each CDR3. A D gene is named only where the DNA matches it firmly. The listing skips clone size in some rows; elsewhere it reads once, few, many or a size class.

J gene,clone size,V gene,CDR3 length,D gene,CDR3 protein,CDR3 DNA
TRBJ2-5,-,TRBV2,15,TRBD2,CASRGLAGPQETQYF,TGTGCCAGCAGGGGACTAGCGGGCCCCCAAGAGACCCAGTACTTC
TRBJ2-2,-,TRBV19,15,TRBD1,CASSPQGAGTGELFF,TGTGCCAGTAGTCCGCAGGGGGCGGGCACCGGGGAGCTGTTTTTT
TRBJ1-6,-,TRBV5-8,14,TRBD1,CASSWGTGVSPLHF,TGTGCCAGCAGCTGGGGGACAGGGGTTTCACCCCTCCACTTT
TRBJ1-2,-,TRBV28,15,-,CASSLFPGEGYGYTF,TGTGCCAGCAGTTTATTTCCGGGAGAGGGCTATGGCTACACCTTC
TRBJ1-5,-,TRBV19,16,-,CASSWVAGSAHQPQHF,TGTGCCAGTAGTTGGGTGGCGGGGAGCGCCCATCAGCCCCAGCATTTT
TRBJ2-6,-,TRBV28,17,TRBD1,CASSLRTGYSGANVLTF,TGTGCCAGCAGTTTAAGGACAGGTTACTCTGGGGCCAACGTCCTGACTTTC
TRBJ2-3,-,TRBV2,17,-,CASSEARRLRSTDTQYF,TGTGCCAGCAGTGAAGCAAGGCGGCTTCGTAGCACAGATACGCAGTATTTT
TRBJ2-1,-,TRBV19,15,TRBD2,CASSIAGGSHNEQFF,TGTGCCAGTAGTATAGCGGGGGGTTCCCACAATGAGCAGTTCTTC
TRBJ2-5,-,TRBV25-1,15,TRBD2,CASRPATSAQETQYF,TGTGCCAGCAGGCCCGCGACTAGCGCACAAGAGACCCAGTACTTC
TRBJ2-6,-,TRBV9,16,-,CASSEDSVSGANVLTF,TGTGCCAGCAGCGAAGACAGTGTCTCTGGGGCCAACGTCCTGACTTTC
TRBJ2-1,-,TRBV19,21,TRBD2,CASSIRPGAGGPTPEANEQFF,TGTGCCAGTAGTATTCGGCCCGGGGCGGGAGGGCCGACCCCTGAAGCCAATGAGCAGTTCTTC
TRBJ1-5,-,TRBV1,15,-,CTSSQEGGRYQPQHF,TGCACCAGCAGCCAAGAAGGGGGCCGGTATCAGCCCCAGCATTTT
TRBJ2-5,once,TRBV7-6,14,TRBD1,CASSPRTGGETQYF,TGTGCCAGCAGCCCTCGGACAGGGGGTGAGACCCAGTACTTC
TRBJ2-2,-,TRBV2,16,TRBD2,CASRDYRGGDTGELFF,TGTGCCAGCAGAGACTATCGGGGGGGAGACACCGGGGAGCTGTTTTTT
TRBJ2-7,-,TRBV5-4,13,TRBD1,CASSRQGPYEQYF,TGTGCCAGCAGCCGACAGGGGCCCTACGAGCAGTACTTC
TRBJ1-5,-,TRBV7-8,17,TRBD1,CASSEWGRDRDNQPQHF,TGTGCCAGCTCTGAGTGGGGTCGGGACAGGGATAATCAGCCCCAGCATTTT
TRBJ1-1,-,TRBV6-5,14,-,CASSAAGGNAEAFF,TGTGCCAGCAGTGCTGCTGGGGGGAACGCTGAAGCTTTCTTT
TRBJ1-1,-,TRBV7-9,14,-,CASSPRDNPTEAFF,TGTGCCAGCAGCCCCCGGGACAATCCCACTGAAGCTTTCTTT
TRBJ2-3,-,TRBV14,17,-,CASSQVWASTLTDTQYF,TGTGCCAGCAGCCAAGTGTGGGCATCGACCCTCACAGATACGCAGTATTTT
TRBJ2-5,once,TRBV7-9,14,-,CASSLVDRQETQYF,TGTGCCAGCAGCTTAGTAGACAGACAAGAGACCCAGTACTTC
TRBJ1-1,-,TRBV27,17,TRBD1,CASSRDGQGRMNTEAFF,TGTGCCAGCAGTCGGGATGGACAGGGGAGAATGAACACTGAAGCTTTCTTT
TRBJ1-4,-,TRBV5-1,15,TRBD1,CASSLAGTGHEKLFF,TGCGCCAGCAGCTTGGCCGGGACAGGGCATGAAAAACTGTTTTTT
TRBJ1-4,-,TRBV5-1,15,TRBD1,CASSVTGATNEKLFF,TGCGCCAGCAGCGTGACAGGGGCCACTAATGAAAAACTGTTTTTT
TRBJ2-1,-,TRBV4-3,18,TRBD2,CASSQDTKGGSSYNEQFF,TGCGCCAGCAGCCAAGATACCAAAGGCGGGAGTTCCTACAATGAGCAGTTCTTC
TRBJ1-2,-,TRBV28,14,-,CASTLEGYNYGYTF,TGTGCCAGCACCTTGGAGGGGTACAACTATGGCTACACCTTC
TRBJ2-2,-,TRBV7-2,16,TRBD1,CASSTIGDRVAGELFF,TGTGCCAGCTCAACCATAGGGGACAGGGTCGCCGGGGAGCTGTTTTTT